This is a list of T cell receptor beta chains from one sample in a study of blood T cells in healthy people across ages. From the 5' RACE reads, TCRdb called clonotypes with MiXCR, one entry per CDR3 protein. The table has about 1.4 million distinct CDR3 sequences, 59% seen once. Specimen: blood. These receptors were obtained from a man aged 18 to 29 in good health. The CDR3 runs from the conserved cysteine through the conserved F or W. A D gene is named only where the DNA matches it firmly. Size is omitted from some rows. Given values are once, few, many or a class for expanded clones.

CDR3 DNA | CDR3 protein | CDR3 length | J gene | D gene | clone size | V gene
TGTGCCACCAACCGGGACAGCCCCTATTACGAGCAGTACTTC | CATNRDSPYYEQYF | 14 | TRBJ2-7 | TRBD1 | once | TRBV15
TGCGCCAGCAGCCAAGGACGGGATCAGTACTTC | CASSQGRDQYF | 11 | TRBJ2-4 | NA | NA | TRBV4-1
TGTGCCAGCAGCCCCCCCCGCAGGGCGGGCTACGAGCAGTACTTC | CASSPPRRAGYEQYF | 15 | TRBJ2-7 | NA | NA | TRBV7-9
TGTGCCAGCATCGCGGACAGAAACTCCTACGAGCAGTACTTC | CASIADRNSYEQYF | 14 | TRBJ2-7 | NA | few | TRBV6-6
TGTGCCAGCAGTGAAGAGTGGGCCGCAGATACGCAGTATTTT | CASSEEWAADTQYF | 14 | TRBJ2-3 | NA | NA | TRBV6-1
TGTGCCAGCAGCTCCGAGATTTCACGGGTCGAGCAGTACTTC | CASSSEISRVEQYF | 14 | TRBJ2-7 | NA | NA | TRBV11-1
TGTGCCAGCAGCTTAGCCGGGACAGCGGCCGAGCAGTACTTC | CASSLAGTAAEQYF | 14 | TRBJ2-7 | TRBD1 | few | TRBV7-7
TGTGCCAGCAGCTCAGACAGGGGGTCGCCCCCGGATGAGTTCTTC | CASSSDRGSPPDEFF | 15 | TRBJ2-1 | TRBD1 | NA | TRBV7-9
TGTGCCAGCAGAGCCTCGGGACAGGTAATCTACGAGCAGTACTTC | CASRASGQVIYEQYF | 15 | TRBJ2-7 | TRBD1 | NA | TRBV28
TGCAGCGTTGAAGATATAAAAGGCCCCGGGAGGGTGGGCCACAATGAGCAGTTCTTC | CSVEDIKGPGRVGHNEQFF | 19 | TRBJ2-1 | TRBD2 | NA | TRBV29-1
TGTGCCAGCAGTTTAGCGGTAGGTAGCGGAATATCCTACGAGCAGTACTTC | CASSLAVGSGISYEQYF | 17 | TRBJ2-7 | NA | few | TRBV12-3/TRBV12-4
TGTGCCAGTACGAGGGCAGGGAACTACGAGCAGTACTTC | CASTRAGNYEQYF | 13 | TRBJ2-7 | NA | NA | TRBV25-1
TGTGCCAGCTCACTCCCGGGCCTATACTCGGAGCAGTACTTC | CASSLPGLYSEQYF | 14 | TRBJ2-7 | NA | NA | TRBV18
TGTGCCAGCAGTTATCCGCGGGGTTTTCAGTACTTC | CASSYPRGFQYF | 12 | TRBJ2-4 | NA | NA | TRBV6-2/TRBV6-3
TGTGCCAGCAGTCCGGGGCGGGACAGGGGGTCAGATACGCAGTATTTT | CASSPGRDRGSDTQYF | 16 | TRBJ2-3 | TRBD1 | NA | TRBV27
TGCAGTGCTAAGGGGAGAAGAGCAGAGACCCAGTACTTC | CSAKGRRAETQYF | 13 | TRBJ2-5 | NA | few | TRBV20-1
TGTGCCAGCAGTGAGCGTGGACTAGCGGGGGTTTACGAGCAGTACTTC | CASSERGLAGVYEQYF | 16 | TRBJ2-7 | TRBD2 | NA | TRBV2
TGCAGTGCTAGAGATCGTCACCGTAGCTCCTACGAGCAGTACTTC | CSARDRHRSSYEQYF | 15 | TRBJ2-7 | NA | NA | TRBV20-1